This passage covers 3 T cell receptor beta chains from one sample sequenced in a study of T cell repertoires in aging, cancer and after chemotherapy. The template was genomic DNA from peripheral blood, not RNA. A mixed TRB-A/B primer pool amplified rearranged TRB by multiplex touch-down PCR. TCRdb itself ran the multiplex PCR reads through MiXCR, one entry per CDR3 protein. Among about 410 distinct CDR3 sequences, 80% were seen once, and the ten largest hold 30%. Sequenced material: blood. The receptor set was obtained from a human donor with a solid tumor.

The V call is TRBV6-6, the J call TRBJ2-4; 8 nucleotides agree with TRBD1. The CDR3 has 15 amino acids. Germline values: CDR1 MNHNY, CDR2 SVGAGI (reference sequence). Unmatched junction bases numbered 9, after V lost 5 bases and J lost 6 bases. The CDR3 sequence is CASSEDQGARNIQYF. In DNA, the CDR3 is TGTGCCAGCAGTGAGGACCAGGGGGCACGAAACATTCAGTACTTC.

The gene calls are TRBV20-1 and TRBJ2-1, with TRBD1 matching over 7 bases. Trimming at V came to 3 bases and at J to 4 bases, leaving 6 bases not matched to a gene. The CDR3 covers 14 residues. CDR1 is DFQATT and CDR2 is SNEGSKA in the germline V gene (reference sequence). CDR3 in amino acids: CSARPQGVYNEQFF. CDR3 in DNA: TGCAGTGCTAGGCCCCAGGGGGTGTACAATGAGCAGTTCTTC.

The J gene is TRBJ2-1, the V gene TRBV6-5; a weak D match, TRBD1 (6 bases). This CDR3 comprises 16 residues. The V end lost 8 bases, the J end lost 5 bases, and 22 bases lay between the germline ends. Germline V gene data show CDR1 as MNHEY and CDR2 as SVGAGI. The CDR3 sequence is CASGDIDRRINNEQFF. DNA of the CDR3: TGTGCCAGCGGAGATATCGACAGGAGGATAAACAATGAGCAGTTCTTC.